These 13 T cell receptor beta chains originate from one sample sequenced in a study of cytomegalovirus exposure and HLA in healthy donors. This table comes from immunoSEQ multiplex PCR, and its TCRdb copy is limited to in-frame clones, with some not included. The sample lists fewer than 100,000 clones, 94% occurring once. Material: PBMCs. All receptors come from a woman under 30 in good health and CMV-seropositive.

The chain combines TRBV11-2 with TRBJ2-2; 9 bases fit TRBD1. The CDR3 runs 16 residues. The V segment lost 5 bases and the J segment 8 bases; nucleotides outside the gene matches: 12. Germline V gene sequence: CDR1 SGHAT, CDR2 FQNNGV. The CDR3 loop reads CASSKGRDRVWGELFF. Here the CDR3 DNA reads TGTGCCAGCAGCAAGGGACGGGACAGGGTATGGGGGGAGCTGTTTTTT.

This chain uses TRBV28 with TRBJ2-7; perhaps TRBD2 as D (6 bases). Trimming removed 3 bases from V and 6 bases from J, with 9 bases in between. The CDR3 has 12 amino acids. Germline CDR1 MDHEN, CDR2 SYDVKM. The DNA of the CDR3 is TGTGCCAGCAGTTTCTGGGGAGGCGAGCAGTACTTC. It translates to CASSFWGGEQYF.

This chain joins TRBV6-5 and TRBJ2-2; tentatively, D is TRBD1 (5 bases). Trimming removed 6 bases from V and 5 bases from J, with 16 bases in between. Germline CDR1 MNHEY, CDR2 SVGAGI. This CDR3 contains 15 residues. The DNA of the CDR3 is TGTGCCAGCAGATGGACACCAACCGGGACCGGGGAGCTGTTTTTT. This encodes CASRWTPTGTGELFF.

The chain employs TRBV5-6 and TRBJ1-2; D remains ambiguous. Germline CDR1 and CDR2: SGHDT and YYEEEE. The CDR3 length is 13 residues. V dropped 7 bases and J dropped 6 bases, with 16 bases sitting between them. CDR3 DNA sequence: TGTGCCAGCCGCCCTCGGGGAAGAGATGGCTACACCTTC. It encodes CASRPRGRDGYTF.

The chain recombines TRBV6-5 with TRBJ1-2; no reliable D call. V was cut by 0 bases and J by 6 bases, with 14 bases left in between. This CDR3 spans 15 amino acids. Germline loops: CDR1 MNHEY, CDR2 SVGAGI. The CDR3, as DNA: TGTGCCAGCAGTTACTCTCGTACGGGATACGATGGCTACACCTTC. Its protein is CASSYSRTGYDGYTF.

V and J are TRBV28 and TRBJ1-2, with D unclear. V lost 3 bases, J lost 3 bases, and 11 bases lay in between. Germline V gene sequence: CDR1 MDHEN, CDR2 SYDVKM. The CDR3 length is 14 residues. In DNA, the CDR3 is TGTGCCAGCAGTTTCCCCTCTACGGACTATGGCTACACCTTC. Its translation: CASSFPSTDYGYTF.

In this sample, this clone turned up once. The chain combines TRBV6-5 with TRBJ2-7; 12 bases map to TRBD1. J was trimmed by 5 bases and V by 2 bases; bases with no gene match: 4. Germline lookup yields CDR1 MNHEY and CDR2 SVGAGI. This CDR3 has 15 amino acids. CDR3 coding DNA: TGTGCCAGCAGTTACGCCGGGACAGGGGGCAACGAGCAGTACTTC. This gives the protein CASSYAGTGGNEQYF.

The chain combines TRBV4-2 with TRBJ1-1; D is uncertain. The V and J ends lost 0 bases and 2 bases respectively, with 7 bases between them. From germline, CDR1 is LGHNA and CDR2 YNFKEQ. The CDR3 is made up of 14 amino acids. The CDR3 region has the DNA TGTGCCAGCAGCCAAGAGGGAGAAAACACTGAAGCTTTCTTT. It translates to CASSQEGENTEAFF.

DNA of the CDR3: TGTGCCAGCAGTTTTACAGGGTCTGGGGCCAACGTCCTGACTTTC. Amino acids: CASSFTGSGANVLTF. This sequence joins TRBV6-1 and TRBJ2-6; tentative D call: TRBD1 (6 bases). The CDR3 is made up of 15 amino acids. Looked up from germline, CDR1 is MNHNS and CDR2 is SASEGT. Trimming removed 5 bases from V and 1 base from J, with 9 bases in between.

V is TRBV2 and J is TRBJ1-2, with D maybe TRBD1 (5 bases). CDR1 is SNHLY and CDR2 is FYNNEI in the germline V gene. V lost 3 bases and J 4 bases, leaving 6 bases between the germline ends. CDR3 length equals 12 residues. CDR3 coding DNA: TGTGCCAGCAGTGAGACAGCCTATGGCTACACCTTC. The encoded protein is CASSETAYGYTF. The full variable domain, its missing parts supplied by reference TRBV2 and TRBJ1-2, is EPEVTQTPSHQVTQMGQEVILRCVPISNHLYFYWYRQILGQKVEFLVSFYNNEISEKSEIFDDQFSVERPDGSNFTLKIRSTKLEDSAMYFCASSETAYGYTFGSGTRLTVV.

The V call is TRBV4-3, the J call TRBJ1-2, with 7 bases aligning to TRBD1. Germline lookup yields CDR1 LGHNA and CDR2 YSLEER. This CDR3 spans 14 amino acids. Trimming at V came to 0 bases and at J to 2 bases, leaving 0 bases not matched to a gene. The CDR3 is CASSQEQGNYGYTF. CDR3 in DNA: TGCGCCAGCAGCCAAGAACAGGGGAACTATGGCTACACCTTC.

The DNA for the CDR3 is TGTGCCAGCAGCCGGGGGGGCCAAGAGACCCAGTACTTC. As protein: CASSRGGQETQYF. The chain recombines TRBV7-3 with TRBJ2-5, with 8 bases lining up with TRBD2. Trimming took 5 bases from V and 1 from J; bases not matched to a gene: 0. The CDR3 totals 13 residues. Per the germline V gene, CDR1 is SGHTA and CDR2 is FQGTGA. Filled out from reference TRBV7-3 and TRBJ2-5, the complete variable domain reads GAGVSQTPSNKVTEKGKYVELRCDPISGHTALYWYRQSLGQGPEFLIYFQGTGAADDSGLPNDRFFAVRPEGSVSTLKIQRTERGDSAVYLCASSRGGQETQYFGPGTRLLVL.

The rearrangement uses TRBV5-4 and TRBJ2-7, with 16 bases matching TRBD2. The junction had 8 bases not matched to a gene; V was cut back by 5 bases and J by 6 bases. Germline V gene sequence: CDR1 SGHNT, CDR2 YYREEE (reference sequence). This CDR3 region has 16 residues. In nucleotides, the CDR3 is TGTGCCAGCAGTCCCGGGACTAGCGGGGGGGTAGGCGAGCAGTACTTC. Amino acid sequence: CASSPGTSGGVGEQYF.